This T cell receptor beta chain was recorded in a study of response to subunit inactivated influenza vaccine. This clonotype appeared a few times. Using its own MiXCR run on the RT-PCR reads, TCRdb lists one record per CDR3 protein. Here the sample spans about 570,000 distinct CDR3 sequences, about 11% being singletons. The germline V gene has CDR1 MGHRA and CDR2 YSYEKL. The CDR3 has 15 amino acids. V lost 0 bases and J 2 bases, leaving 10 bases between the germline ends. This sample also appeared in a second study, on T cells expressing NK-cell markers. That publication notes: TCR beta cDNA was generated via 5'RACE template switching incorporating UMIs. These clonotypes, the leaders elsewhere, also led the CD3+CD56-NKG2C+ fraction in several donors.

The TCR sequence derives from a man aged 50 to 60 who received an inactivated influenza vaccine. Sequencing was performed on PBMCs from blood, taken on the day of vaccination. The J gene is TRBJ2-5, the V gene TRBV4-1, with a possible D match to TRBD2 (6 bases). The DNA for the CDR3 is TGCGCCAGCAGCCAAGATCAAAGCGGGCAAGAGACCCAGTACTTC. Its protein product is CASSQDQSGQETQYF.